This T cell receptor (beta chain) was documented in a study of naive and memory T cell subsets. General study findings and limits: Naive repertoires, especially CD8, held a few larger clonotypes, possibly memory cells re-expressing CD45RA.

The CDR3 sequence is 15 residues long. Trimming took 2 bases from V and 8 from J, leaving 16 bases between them. Germline V gives CDR1 SGHAT, CDR2 FQNNGV. This clonotype was counted a few times. Its antigen remains unidentified. Both TRBC1 and TRBC2 were covered by a beta constant-region primer of two equimolar oligonucleotides. Nested alpha and beta constant-region primers with the SP2 primer drove four PCR rounds on ligated cDNA. TCRdb recomputed calls from the UMI-ligation and nested PCR reads with MiXCR, one row per CDR3 protein. The data hold 150,000 or so distinct CDR3 sequences, with over 20% observed a single time. CD8 T cells were positively selected from what remained after CD4 positive selection.

The specimen was naive CD4+ T cells from blood. The sequence came from a human donor in good health. V and J are TRBV11-2 and TRBJ2-1, with D perhaps TRBD1 (5 bases). The CDR3 loop is CASSLRQGVLDEQFF. CDR3 DNA: TGTGCCAGCAGCTTAAGGCAGGGTGTATTGGATGAGCAGTTCTTC.